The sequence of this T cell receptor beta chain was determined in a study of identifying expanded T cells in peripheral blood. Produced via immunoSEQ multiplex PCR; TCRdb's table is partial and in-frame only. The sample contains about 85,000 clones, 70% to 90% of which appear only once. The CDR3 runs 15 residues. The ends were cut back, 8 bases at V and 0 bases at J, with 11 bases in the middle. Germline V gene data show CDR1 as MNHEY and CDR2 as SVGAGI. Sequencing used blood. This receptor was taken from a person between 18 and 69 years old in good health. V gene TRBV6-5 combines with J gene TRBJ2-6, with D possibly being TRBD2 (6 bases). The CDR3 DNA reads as TGTGCCAGCGGCTCGGAGGGCTCTGGGGCCAACGTCCTGACTTTC. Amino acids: CASGSEGSGANVLTF.